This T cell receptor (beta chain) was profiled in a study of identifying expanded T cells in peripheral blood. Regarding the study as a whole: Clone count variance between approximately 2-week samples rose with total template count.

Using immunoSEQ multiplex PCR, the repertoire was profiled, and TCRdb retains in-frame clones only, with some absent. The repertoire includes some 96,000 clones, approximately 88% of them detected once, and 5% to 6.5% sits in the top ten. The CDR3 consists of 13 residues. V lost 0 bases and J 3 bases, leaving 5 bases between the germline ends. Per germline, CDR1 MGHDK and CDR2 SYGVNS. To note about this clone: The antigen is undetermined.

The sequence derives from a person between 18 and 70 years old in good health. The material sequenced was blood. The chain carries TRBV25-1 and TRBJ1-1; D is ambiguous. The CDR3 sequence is CASSEYADTEAFF. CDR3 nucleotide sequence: TGTGCCAGCAGTGAATACGCCGACACTGAAGCTTTCTTT.